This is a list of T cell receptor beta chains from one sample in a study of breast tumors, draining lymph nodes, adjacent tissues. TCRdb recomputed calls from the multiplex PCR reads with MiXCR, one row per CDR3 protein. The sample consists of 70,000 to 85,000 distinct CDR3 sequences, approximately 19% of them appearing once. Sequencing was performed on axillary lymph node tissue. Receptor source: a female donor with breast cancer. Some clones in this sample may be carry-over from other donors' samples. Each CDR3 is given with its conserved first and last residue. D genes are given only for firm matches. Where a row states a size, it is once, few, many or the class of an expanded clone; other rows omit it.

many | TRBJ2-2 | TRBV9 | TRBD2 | CASSPGTSHGELFF | TGTGCCAGCAGCCCAGGGACTAGCCACGGGGAGCTGTTTTTT
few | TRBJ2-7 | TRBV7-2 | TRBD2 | CASSWGLAATYEQYF | TGTGCCAGCAGCTGGGGACTAGCGGCCACCTACGAGCAGTACTTC
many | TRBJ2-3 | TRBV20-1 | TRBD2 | CSASVLAGVLSTDTQYF | TGCAGTGCTAGCGTCCTAGCGGGAGTTCTAAGCACAGATACGCAGTATTTT
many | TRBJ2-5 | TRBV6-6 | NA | CASSPRPSLETQYF | TGTGCCAGCAGCCCCCGGCCCTCCCTAGAGACCCAGTACTTC
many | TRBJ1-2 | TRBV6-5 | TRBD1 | CASSPALQGAGGYTF | TGTGCCAGCAGTCCCGCGTTGCAGGGGGCTGGTGGCTACACCTTC
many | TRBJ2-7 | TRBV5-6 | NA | CASSLYKSYEQYF | TGTGCCAGCAGCTTGTATAAGTCCTACGAGCAGTACTTC
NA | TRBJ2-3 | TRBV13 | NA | CASSLSRRGSDTQYF | TGTGCCAGCAGCTTAAGTCGACGGGGGTCAGATACGCAGTATTTT
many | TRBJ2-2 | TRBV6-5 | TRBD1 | CASSPTGARTGELFF | TGTGCCAGCAGTCCTACAGGGGCGCGCACCGGGGAGCTGTTTTTT
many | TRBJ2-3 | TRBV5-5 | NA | CASSRRDGMTSTDTQYF | TGTGCCAGCAGCCGGCGGGACGGAATGACTAGCACAGATACGCAGTATTTT
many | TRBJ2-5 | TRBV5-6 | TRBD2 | CASSQMRGIQETQYF | TGTGCCAGCAGCCAGATGCGGGGGATACAAGAGACCCAGTACTTC
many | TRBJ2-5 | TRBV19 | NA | CASSIGAGSVVAQETQYF | TGTGCCAGTAGTATAGGGGCTGGGTCGGTGGTCGCCCAAGAGACCCAGTACTTC
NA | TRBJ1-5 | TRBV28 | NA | CASRFSAGANQPQHF | TGTGCCAGCAGGTTCTCGGCGGGGGCTAACCAGCCCCAGCATTTT
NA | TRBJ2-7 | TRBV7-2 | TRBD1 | CACSFDRVRSYEQYF | TGTGCCTGCAGCTTTGACAGGGTAAGAAGCTACGAGCAGTACTTC
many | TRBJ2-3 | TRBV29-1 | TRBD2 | CSVVPGLGRTDTQYF | TGCAGCGTGGTACCGGGACTAGGACGCACAGATACGCAGTATTTT
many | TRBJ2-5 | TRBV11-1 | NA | CASSPGTVTQETQYF | TGTGCCAGCAGCCCAGGTACGGTCACTCAAGAGACCCAGTACTTC
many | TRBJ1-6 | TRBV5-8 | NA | CASSLGQGNSPLHF | TGTGCCAGCAGCTTGGGTCAGGGAAATTCACCCCTCCACTTT
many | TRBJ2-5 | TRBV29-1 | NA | CSVEPWGAETQYF | TGCAGCGTTGAACCATGGGGGGCAGAGACCCAGTACTTC
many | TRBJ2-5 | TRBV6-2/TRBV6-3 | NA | CASSYIETQYF | TGTGCCAGCAGTTATATAGAGACCCAGTACTTC
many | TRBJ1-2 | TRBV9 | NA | CASSRGQRANYGYTF | TGTGCCAGCAGTAGAGGACAGCGAGCTAACTATGGCTACACCTTC
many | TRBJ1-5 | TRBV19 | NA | CASRRMGGFNSNQPQHF | TGTGCCAGTAGAAGGATGGGGGGGTTCAATAGCAATCAGCCCCAGCATTTT
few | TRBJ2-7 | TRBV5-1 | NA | CASGWASDSYEQYF | TGCGCCAGCGGTTGGGCTAGCGACTCCTACGAGCAGTACTTC
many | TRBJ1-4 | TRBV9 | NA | CASSVETGGEKLFF | TGTGCCAGCAGCGTAGAGACAGGTGGGGAAAAACTGTTTTTT
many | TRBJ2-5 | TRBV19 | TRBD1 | CASSQGTGRETQYF | TGTGCCAGTAGTCAGGGGACAGGGAGAGAGACCCAGTACTTC
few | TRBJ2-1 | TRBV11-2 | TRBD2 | CASSRIRRTSGSFYNEQFF | TGTGCCAGCAGCCGAATCCGGAGGACTAGCGGGAGTTTTTACAATGAGCAGTTCTTC
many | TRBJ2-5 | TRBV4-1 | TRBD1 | CASSPLKGTGVQETQYF | TGCGCCAGCAGCCCCCTCAAGGGTACAGGGGTACAAGAGACCCAGTACTTC
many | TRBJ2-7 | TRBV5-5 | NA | CASSLGAVSYEQYF | TGTGCCAGCAGCTTGGGGGCTGTCTCCTACGAGCAGTACTTC
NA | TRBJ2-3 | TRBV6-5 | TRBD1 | CASNYSSGTGVPDTQYF | TGTGCCAGCAATTACTCGTCCGGGACAGGGGTCCCAGATACGCAGTATTTT
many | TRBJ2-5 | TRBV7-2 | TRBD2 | CASSIGLAGGTQYF | TGTGCCAGCAGCATAGGACTAGCGGGAGGGACCCAGTACTTC
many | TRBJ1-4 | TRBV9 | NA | CASSVAAEGRLFF | TGTGCCAGCAGCGTGGCGGCCGAGGGGAGGCTGTTTTTT
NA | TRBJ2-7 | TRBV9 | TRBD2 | CASSTPRSGTSRTYEQYF | TGTGCCAGCAGCACGCCGAGGAGTGGGACTAGTCGTACCTACGAGCAGTACTTC
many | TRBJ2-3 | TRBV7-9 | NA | CASSASDTQYF | TGTGCCAGCAGCGCCTCAGATACGCAGTATTTT
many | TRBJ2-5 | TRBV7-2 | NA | CASSRGVRLEAQYF | TGTGCCAGCAGCCGGGGAGTCAGACTCGAGGCCCAGTACTTC
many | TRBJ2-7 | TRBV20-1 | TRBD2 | CSASRTSGRVEQYF | TGCAGTGCTAGTCGAACTAGCGGGAGAGTCGAGCAGTACTTC
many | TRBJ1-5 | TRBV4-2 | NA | CASSQWGGGQPQHF | TGTGCCAGCAGCCAATGGGGTGGCGGTCAGCCCCAGCATTTT
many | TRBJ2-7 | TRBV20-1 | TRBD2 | CSAPLPGLAYEQYF | TGCAGTGCCCCCCTTCCGGGACTAGCCTACGAGCAGTACTTC
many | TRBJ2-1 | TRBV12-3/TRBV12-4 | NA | CASSLQGYNEQFF | TGTGCCAGCAGTCTACAGGGCTACAATGAGCAGTTCTTC
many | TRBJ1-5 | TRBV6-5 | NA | CASSYRPGNQPQHF | TGTGCCAGCAGTTATAGGCCGGGCAATCAGCCCCAGCATTTT
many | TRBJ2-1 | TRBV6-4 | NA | CASSAGQGTYNEQFF | TGTGCCAGCAGTGCGGGACAAGGGACCTACAATGAGCAGTTCTTC
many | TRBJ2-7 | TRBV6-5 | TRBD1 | CASSYSLTGASSYEQYF | TGTGCCAGCAGTTACTCCCTGACAGGGGCCAGCTCCTACGAGCAGTACTTC
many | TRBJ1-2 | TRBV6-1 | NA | CASSERGGVTYGYTF | TGTGCCAGCAGTGAAAGGGGGGGGGTGACATATGGCTACACCTTC
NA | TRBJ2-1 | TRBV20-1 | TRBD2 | CSARATSGSWEQFF | TGCAGTGCTAGAGCGACTAGCGGGAGTTGGGAGCAGTTCTTC
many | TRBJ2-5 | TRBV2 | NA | CASSYRDFQETQYF | TGTGCCAGCAGTTACCGGGACTTCCAAGAGACCCAGTACTTC
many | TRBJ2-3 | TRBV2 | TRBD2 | CASSDTSGSGDTQYF | TGTGCCAGCAGTGACACTAGCGGGAGTGGAGATACGCAGTATTTT
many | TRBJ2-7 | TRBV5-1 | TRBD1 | CASSFAPGQGYEQYF | TGCGCCAGCAGCTTTGCCCCGGGACAGGGTTACGAGCAGTACTTC
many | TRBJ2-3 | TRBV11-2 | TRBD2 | CASSLGTSATDTQYF | TGTGCCAGCAGCTTAGGTACTAGCGCCACAGATACGCAGTATTTT
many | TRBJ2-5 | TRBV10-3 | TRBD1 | CAISALQGSQETQYF | TGTGCCATCAGTGCGTTACAGGGGTCCCAAGAGACCCAGTACTTC
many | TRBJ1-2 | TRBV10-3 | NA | CAISDIQGPTANYGYTF | TGTGCCATCAGTGATATACAGGGACCTACAGCTAACTATGGCTACACCTTC
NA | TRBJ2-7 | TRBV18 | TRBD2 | CASSTVGTSGRASNEQYF | TGTGCCAGCTCAACCGTCGGGACTAGCGGGAGGGCCTCCAACGAGCAGTACTTC
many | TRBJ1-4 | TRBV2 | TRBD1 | CASSGQGRGEKLFF | TGTGCCAGCAGCGGACAGGGTAGGGGAGAAAAACTGTTTTTT
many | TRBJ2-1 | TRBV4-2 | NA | CASSVGGAYNEQFF | TGTGCCAGCAGCGTCGGGGGTGCCTACAATGAGCAGTTCTTC
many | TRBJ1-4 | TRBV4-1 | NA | CASRPILTNSEKLFF | TGCGCCAGCAGACCAATCCTAACGAACAGCGAAAAACTGTTTTTT
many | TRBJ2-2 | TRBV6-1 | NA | CASSDWAAPTGELFF | TGTGCCAGCAGTGATTGGGCAGCCCCTACCGGGGAGCTGTTTTTT
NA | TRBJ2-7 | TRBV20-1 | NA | CSASDSSYEQYF | TGCAGTGCTAGTGACAGCTCCTACGAGCAGTACTTC
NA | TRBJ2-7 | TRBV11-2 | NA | CASSPILGPGDEQYF | TGTGCCAGCAGCCCCATCTTGGGTCCTGGCGACGAGCAGTACTTC
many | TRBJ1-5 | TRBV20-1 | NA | CSALGQNSNQPQHF | TGCAGTGCTTTGGGCCAGAATAGCAATCAGCCCCAGCATTTT
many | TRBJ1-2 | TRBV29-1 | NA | CSVEVGDKPTQGYTF | TGCAGCGTTGAGGTCGGGGACAAACCTACTCAGGGCTACACCTTC
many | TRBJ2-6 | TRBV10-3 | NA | CAISQTGAGRANVLTF | TGTGCCATCAGCCAGACAGGTGCCGGGAGGGCCAACGTCCTGACTTTC
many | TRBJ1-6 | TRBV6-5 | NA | CASSDLPPSSYNSPLHF | TGTGCCAGCAGTGACCTTCCACCGAGCTCCTATAATTCACCCCTCCACTTT
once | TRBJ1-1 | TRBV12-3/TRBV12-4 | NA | CASSRHENTEAFF | TGTGCCAGCAGTCGACACGAGAACACTGAAGCTTTCTTT
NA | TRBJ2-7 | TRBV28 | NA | CASSGQDRLPPEQYF | TGTGCCAGCAGCGGTCAGGACAGACTGCCACCCGAGCAGTACTTC